This TCR beta chain came from a study of T cells after yellow fever vaccination. TCRdb recomputed calls from the 5' RACE reads with MiXCR, one row per CDR3 protein. The sample has around 310,000 distinct CDR3 sequences; over 3.5% are singletons. Sequences were derived from PBMCs, sampled 15 days after the yellow fever booster vaccination. The TCR sequence derives from a man between 18 and 29 years old who received the YFV17D yellow fever vaccine.

CDR3 nucleotides: TGTGCCACCAGTGATTTAAAGCGGGGGCCCTCCACAGATACGCAGTATTTT. This translates into CATSDLKRGPSTDTQYF. This rearrangement joins TRBV24-1 to TRBJ2-3; 8 bases match TRBD2. Germline V gene sequence: CDR1 KGHDR, CDR2 SFDVKD. The CDR3 loop spans 17 amino acids. Trimming removed 1 base from V and 2 bases from J; junction bases left unmatched: 7.